Only one count was recorded for the clone carrying this T cell receptor beta chain. The antigen remains unidentified. The sample comes from a study of OX40 agonist ivuxolimab in advanced cancers. Across the whole study: Intravenous ivuxolimab at 0.01 to 10 mg/kg was given to patients every 2 weeks. Eligibility rules accepted prior anti-PD-1, anti-PD-L1 or anti-CTLA-4 therapy, and around 43% had some.

Profiling relied on immunoSEQ multiplex PCR, and the TCRdb table lists in-frame clones only, not all of them. Here the sample spans tens of thousands of clones, more than 70% being singletons. Germline V gene data show CDR1 as MNHEY and CDR2 as SVGAGI. Trimming removed 6 bases at V and 9 bases at J, with 11 bases between. The CDR3 sequence is 11 residues long. Study-level results: In CD8+ T cells, expanded clones were on average more numerous than in CD4+.

The source material was CD4+ or CD8+ T cells sorted from blood, sampled in a trial of the OX40 agonist ivuxolimab. This receptor was obtained from an adult with an advanced solid tumor such as melanoma, head and neck, liver or kidney cancer. The chain joins TRBV6-5 to TRBJ2-5; maybe TRBD2 (5 bases). CDR3 DNA: TGTGCCAGCAGAAAAGAGAGGGCCCAGTACTTC. Protein: CASRKERAQYF.